This T cell receptor beta chain was obtained from a study of blood T cell repertoires in COVID-19. For the study at large: Whether acute or convalescent, the COVID-19 samples came from the United States, Italy and Spain. T cells, B-cell-depleted T cells, or PBMCs supplied cDNA or gDNA.

Original methodology: Amplifying reference gene primers gave estimates of nucleated cell counts. The method was immunoSEQ multiplex PCR; TCRdb's version includes in-frame clones alone and lacks a portion of them. That table gives V, J and clone size, and the DNA gave D and trimming. The sample shows 70,000 to 80,000 clones, roughly 89% of them seen only once. A word on this clone: The junction differs from germline at one of its ends, possibly a read error.

Germline assignment: CDR1 SSHAT and CDR2 FNYEAQ (reference sequence). CDR3 length: 15 residues. Sequences were obtained from peripheral blood. The sequence derives from a human donor in a cohort sampled during active COVID-19. The gene calls are TRBV7-7 and TRBJ2-3; 12 bases map to TRBD2. The CDR3, as DNA: TGTGCTAGCAGCCCTAGCGGGGGGGCCTCGGATACGCAGTATTTT. Its protein is CASSPSGGASDTQYF.